This T cell receptor beta chain was sequenced in a study of metastatic and nonmetastatic thyroid tumors. Across the study: Thyroid patients, malignant and benign, had repertoires compared across blood and tumor or nodule tissue.

This clone was detected a few times. This may arise from a read error, as a much more abundant clone is one base away. The CDR3 sequence is 11 residues long. Germline V CDR1 and CDR2: SGHTA, FQGNSA. Through MiXCR, TCRdb re-clonotyped the PCR reads. The sample records around 31,000 clones, around 23% being singletons. No treatment of any kind had been given to any patient before thyroid surgery. The sequenced sample was tumor tissue. This TCR derives from a male donor with papillary thyroid cancer or a benign thyroid nodule (not recorded which). Some clones in this sample may be carry-over from other donors' samples. This rearrangement joins TRBV7-2 to TRBJ2-5; D is undetermined. The CDR3 here is CASSLTETKYF. Written as DNA, the CDR3 is TGTGCCAGCAGCTTAACGGAGACCAAGTACTTC.